The source of this T cell receptor (beta chain) is a study of graft-versus-host responses after intestinal transplantation. Looking at the study overall: All recipients were given anti-thymocyte globulin induction, and tacrolimus and steroids were then administered for three to four years.

Germline V gene sequence: CDR1 SGHVS, CDR2 FNYEAQ. The CDR3 has 14 amino acids. With 3 bases clipped from V and 2 bases from J, the junction kept 1 base outside the gene matches. Findings and limits, study-wide: GvH clones surfaced in recipient marrow, some emerging earlier in ileum or blood. Graft-versus-host to host-versus-graft clonal ratios in allografts were high in patients with graft-donor T cell macrochimerism.

TCRdb's copy holds only in-frame clones and misses some; the assay was immunoSEQ multiplex PCR. The sample has some 43,000 clones, approximately 95% seen once. This clone was found once. Its matching antigen is unknown. The sample here was PBMCs, taken 335 days after intestinal transplant. The rearrangement uses TRBV7-6 and TRBJ2-1; 7 bases match TRBD2. This clonotype was obtained from a human patient who received an intestinal transplant, so some T cells may come from the graft donor. The CDR3 region is CASSLTSPYNEQFF. CDR3 coding DNA: TGTGCCAGCAGCTTGACTAGCCCCTACAATGAGCAGTTCTTC.